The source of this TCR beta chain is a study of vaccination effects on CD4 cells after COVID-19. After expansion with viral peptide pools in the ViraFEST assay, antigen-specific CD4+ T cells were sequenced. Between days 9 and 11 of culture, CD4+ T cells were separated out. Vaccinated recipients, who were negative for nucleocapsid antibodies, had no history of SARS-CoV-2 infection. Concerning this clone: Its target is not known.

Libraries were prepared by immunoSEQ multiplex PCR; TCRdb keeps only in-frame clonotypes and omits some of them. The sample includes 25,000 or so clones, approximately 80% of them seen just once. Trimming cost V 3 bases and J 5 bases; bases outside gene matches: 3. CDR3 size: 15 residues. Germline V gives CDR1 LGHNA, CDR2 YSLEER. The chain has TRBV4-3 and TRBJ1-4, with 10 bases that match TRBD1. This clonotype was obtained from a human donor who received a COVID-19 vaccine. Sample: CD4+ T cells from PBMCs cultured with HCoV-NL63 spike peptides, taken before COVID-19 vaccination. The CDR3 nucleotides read TGCGCCAGCAGCCATCCGGGACAGGGGAATGAAAAACTGTTTTTT. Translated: CASSHPGQGNEKLFF.